These 21 T cell receptor beta chains originate from one sample sequenced in a study of beta chain features in type 1 diabetes. Expressed TCRB transcripts were sequenced because the entire RNA isolate underwent reverse transcription. Repertoires were generated with immunoSEQ multiplex PCR, while TCRdb's copy carries only in-frame clones and drops some. The sample yields roughly 41,000 clones, roughly 50% seen once. The material sequenced was central memory CD4+ T cells from blood. The receptors originated from a woman aged 18-29 years in good health.

With regard to this clone: Other DNA sequences of this sample code for an identical CDR3. The V call is TRBV5-1, the J call TRBJ2-1; TRBD2 agrees at 11 bases. The CDR3 has 14 residues. Trimming took 0 bases from V and 7 from J; bases not matched to a gene: 0. The germline V gene has CDR1 SGHRS and CDR2 YFSETQ. CDR3 in amino acids: CASSLASGRNEQFF. CDR3 DNA: TGCGCCAGCAGCTTGGCTAGCGGGAGGAATGAGCAGTTCTTC.

The V call is TRBV7-9, the J call TRBJ2-1, with 11 nucleotides matching TRBD2. The ends lost 1 base at V and 11 bases at J; junction bases unmatched: 10. The CDR3 spans 16 residues. Germline V lookup: CDR1 SEHNR, CDR2 FQNEAQ (reference sequence). The CDR3 spells CASSLVLLAGDPKQFF. DNA of the CDR3: TGTGCCAGCAGCTTAGTCTTACTAGCGGGAGACCCAAAGCAGTTCTTC.

The V gene is TRBV4-2, the J gene TRBJ2-3, with 10 bases fitting TRBD2. CDR3 size: 15 residues. The germline V gene encodes CDR1 LGHNA and CDR2 YNFKEQ. Trimming cost V 4 bases and J 0 bases; bases outside gene matches: 1. CDR3 nucleotides: TGTGCCAGCAGCCGAGCGGGGGGGAGCACAGATACGCAGTATTTT. Amino acid sequence: CASSRAGGSTDTQYF.

J is TRBJ2-3 and V is TRBV5-1; 8 bases agree with TRBD2. This CDR3 comprises 16 residues. J gave up 5 bases and V 0 bases, and 8 bases lay outside the gene matches. Germline CDR1 SGHRS, CDR2 YFSETQ. The CDR3: CASSLEGGRTGDTQYF. In DNA form, the CDR3 reads TGCGCCAGCAGCTTGGAGGGCGGGAGGACCGGAGATACGCAGTATTTT.

This chain joins TRBV5-1 and TRBJ1-1; possible D gene TRBD1, 5 bases. V was shortened by 5 bases and J by 2 bases, with 13 bases between the two germline ends. Looked up from germline, CDR1 is SGHRS and CDR2 is YFSETQ. The CDR3 contains 14 residues. The DNA of the CDR3 is TGCGCCAGCAGAAGTCAGGGTGCTAACACTGAAGCTTTCTTT. It specifies CASRSQGANTEAFF. Complete variable domain (other parts from reference TRBV5-1 and TRBJ1-1): KAGVTQTPRYLIKTRGQQVTLSCSPISGHRSVSWYQQTPGQGLQFLFEYFSETQRNKGNFPGRFSGRQFSNSRSEMNVSTLELGDSALYLCASRSQGANTEAFFGQGTRLTVV.

The chain employs TRBV7-9 and TRBJ2-7; D is unclear. V was cut by 5 bases and J by 4 bases, with 15 bases left in between. This CDR3 has 14 residues. The germline V gene encodes CDR1 SEHNR and CDR2 FQNEAQ (reference sequence). CDR3 nucleotides: TGTGCCAGCAGCCGTACGGCTGACTCTTACGAGCAGTACTTC. Its translation: CASSRTADSYEQYF.

V gene TRBV30 combines with J gene TRBJ1-1; D not certain. The CDR3 contains 15 residues. Germline-derived CDR1 and CDR2 are GTSNPN and SVGIG (reference sequence). The V gene lost 5 bases and the J gene lost 1 base, with 17 bases spanning the gap. The DNA of the CDR3 is TGTGCCTGGGCCCGAAGCGGACGGCCGAACACTGAAGCTTTCTTT. Amino acids: CAWARSGRPNTEAFF. The variable domain in full, completed from reference TRBV30 and TRBJ1-1, reads SQTIHQWPATLVQPVGSPLSLECTVEGTSNPNLYWYRQAAGRGLQLLFYSVGIGQISSEVPQNLSASRPQDRQFILSSKKLLLSDSGFYLCAWARSGRPNTEAFFGQGTRLTVV.

This clone was picked up a small number of times. CDR3 loop: CASSDSIGNEQYF. The CDR3 DNA reads as TGTGCCAGCAGCGACTCTATCGGGAACGAGCAGTACTTC. The rearrangement joins TRBV7-9 to TRBJ2-7; tentatively, D is TRBD2 (5 bases). CDR3 length: 13 residues. The V and J ends lost 5 bases and 5 bases respectively, with 13 bases between them. The germline CDR1 and CDR2 sequences are SEHNR and FQNEAQ (reference sequence).

The rearrangement links TRBV5-6 to TRBJ2-7; a weak D match, TRBD1 (5 bases). Trimming removed 1 base from V and 3 bases from J, with 5 bases in between. Germline CDR1 reads SGHDT; CDR2 reads YYEEEE. The CDR3 is 12 residues long. The CDR3 region has the DNA TGTGCCAGCAGCTTGCAGGGCTACGAGCAGTACTTC. This encodes CASSLQGYEQYF.

The rearrangement links TRBV5-1 to TRBJ2-7; 7 positions agree with TRBD2. The CDR3 sequence is 14 residues long. The ends lost 4 bases at V and 6 bases at J; junction bases unmatched: 10. Germline values: CDR1 SGHRS, CDR2 YFSETQ. The CDR3 DNA reads TGCGCCAGCAGCCTTAGCGGGTTTAAGGGCGAGCAGTACTTC. Protein: CASSLSGFKGEQYF.

This clone was found once. The chain couples TRBV9 to TRBJ1-1, with D hard to call. The length of the CDR3 is 13 residues. Trimming pared 0 bases from V and 7 bases from J, leaving 10 bases between. CDR1 and CDR2 from the germline V gene are SGDLS and YYNGEE. In nucleotides, the CDR3 is TGTGCCAGCAGCGTAGGGGGAGGGATTGAAGCTTTCTTT. This translates into CASSVGGGIEAFF. The full variable domain, its missing parts supplied by reference TRBV9 and TRBJ1-1, is DSGVTQTPKHLITATGQRVTLRCSPRSGDLSVYWYQQSLDQGLQFLIQYYNGEERAKGNILERFSAQQFPDLHSELNLSSLELGDSALYFCASSVGGGIEAFFGQGTRLTVV.

The chain couples TRBV7-9 to TRBJ1-5, with D possibly being TRBD1 (6 bases). The CDR3 runs to 13 residues. Looked up from germline, CDR1 is SEHNR and CDR2 is FQNEAQ (reference sequence). Trimming removed 9 bases from V and 2 bases from J, with 11 bases in between. Here the CDR3 reads CARSKGGNQPQHF. In DNA form, the CDR3 reads TGTGCCAGATCCAAGGGGGGCAATCAGCCCCAGCATTTT.

There are a few counts of this clone. The V and J genes are TRBV19 and TRBJ2-3; 9 bases match TRBD1. Germline V lookup: CDR1 LNHDA, CDR2 SQIVND (reference sequence). This CDR3 comprises 15 residues. V shed 5 bases and J 3 bases; nucleotides not matched to a gene: 6. CDR3 sequence reads: CASSYRGLRTDTQYF. CDR3 in DNA: TGTGCCAGTAGTTACAGGGGGCTAAGAACAGATACGCAGTATTTT.

The chain combines TRBV6-1 with TRBJ2-5; weak D call: TRBD2 (6 bases). This CDR3 region has 17 residues. Per germline, CDR1 MNHNS and CDR2 SASEGT. Trimming pared 3 bases from V and 2 bases from J, leaving 19 bases between. This chain's CDR3 is CASSDRTPVRGQETQYF. The CDR3 nucleotides are TGTGCCAGCAGTGACCGAACCCCAGTGCGGGGTCAAGAGACCCAGTACTTC.

The genes are TRBV4-2 and TRBJ2-3; a possible D gene is TRBD1 (5 bases). V lost 0 bases to trimming and J lost 1 base, with 11 bases between them. CDR3 length: 16 residues. The germline V gene encodes CDR1 LGHNA and CDR2 YNFKEQ. The CDR3 bases are TGTGCCAGCAGCCAAGAGGGGCCTCCCCGCACAGATACGCAGTATTTT. Protein: CASSQEGPPRTDTQYF.

The genes are TRBV5-4 and TRBJ2-3; no definite D call. V lost 0 bases to trimming and J lost 0 bases, with 5 bases between them. CDR1 SGHNT and CDR2 YYREEE come from the germline V gene (reference sequence). CDR3 length equals 14 residues. The CDR3, as DNA: TGTGCCAGCAGCTTGGCGCGAAGCACAGATACGCAGTATTTT. This codes for CASSLARSTDTQYF.

The genes are TRBV5-6 and TRBJ1-5, with D tentatively TRBD1 (5 bases). Looked up from germline, CDR1 is SGHDT and CDR2 is YYEEEE. V gave up 3 bases and J gave up 4 bases, with 8 bases separating them. The CDR3 extends over 13 amino acids. CDR3 sequence: CASSSEGNQPQHF. The CDR3 nucleotides read TGTGCCAGCAGCTCGGAGGGGAATCAGCCCCAGCATTTT.

This chain uses TRBV7-6 with TRBJ2-7, with D possibly matching TRBD2 (5 bases). V lost 2 bases, J lost 2 bases, and 7 bases lay in between. This CDR3 has 13 amino acids. CDR1 and CDR2 (germline): SGHVS, FNYEAQ. CDR3 coding DNA: TGTGCCAGCAGCTTACGGGGTCCCTACGAGCAGTACTTC. Protein: CASSLRGPYEQYF.

The V gene is TRBV19, the J gene TRBJ1-4; D gene ambiguous. The CDR3 sequence is 13 residues long. Deletions cut 4 bases from V and 7 bases from J, with 10 bases between. CDR1 LNHDA and CDR2 SQIVND come from the germline V gene (reference sequence). The DNA of the CDR3 is TGTGCCAGTAGTAGACTACGGGCTGAAAAACTGTTTTTT. This codes for CASSRLRAEKLFF.

The gene calls are TRBV6-1 and TRBJ2-5; the match to TRBD1 covers 10 bases. CDR1 and CDR2 from the germline V gene are MNHNS and SASEGT. Trimming cost V 10 bases and J 5 bases; bases outside gene matches: 10. CDR3 length: 14 residues. Here the CDR3 DNA reads TGTGCCATCAGCCCGGGACAGGGGACGGAGACCCAGTACTTC. Amino acids: CAISPGQGTETQYF.

The V gene is TRBV9, the J gene TRBJ2-1, with 14 nucleotides matching TRBD2. The CDR3 runs 16 residues. The ends lost 2 bases at V and 7 bases at J; junction bases unmatched: 5. The germline CDR1 and CDR2 sequences are SGDLS and YYNGEE. CDR3 in amino acids: CASSVPGLAGDNEQFF. The CDR3 bases are TGTGCCAGCAGCGTGCCGGGACTAGCGGGGGATAATGAGCAGTTCTTC.